These 27 T cell receptor beta chains came from one sample sequenced in a study of T cell clones after liver transplantation. TCRdb's copy holds only in-frame clones and misses some; the assay was immunoSEQ multiplex PCR. Of approximately 55,000 clones in the sample, 55% to 75% were seen once. This specimen consisted of CD4+ T cells from blood, obtained around 54 months after liver transplant. These receptors all come from a human patient who received a liver transplant. Part of the T cells may come from the graft donor.

J is TRBJ2-3 and V is TRBV7-2; 8 nucleotides line up with TRBD2. Trimming removed 3 bases from V and 6 bases from J; junction bases left unmatched: 8. The CDR3 is made up of 15 amino acids. CDR1 and CDR2 (germline): SGHTA, FQGNSA. CDR3 bases: TGTGCCAGCAGCTTGGGGACTAGAGTCTCCGATACGCAGTATTTT. This translates into CASSLGTRVSDTQYF.

This clone has more than one count but fewer than ten. This rearrangement joins TRBV5-6 to TRBJ2-7, with TRBD1 matching over 9 bases. The CDR3 contains 15 residues. Germline assignment: CDR1 SGHDT and CDR2 YYEEEE. V lost 3 bases and J lost 0; bases outside the gene matches: 4. CDR3 nucleotides: TGTGCCAGCAGCTGGGGGACAGGGTACTCCTACGAGCAGTACTTC. It encodes CASSWGTGYSYEQYF.

This chain links TRBV19 with TRBJ1-5; 9 bases agree with TRBD1. This CDR3 has 14 residues. Germline V gene sequence: CDR1 LNHDA, CDR2 SQIVND (reference sequence). The trim removed 6 bases at V and 7 bases at J, leaving 7 bases unmatched. The CDR3 region is CASRGTGRGQPQHF. The CDR3 DNA is TGTGCCAGTAGAGGGACAGGGAGGGGGCAGCCCCAGCATTTT. The entire variable domain, with the rest obtained from reference TRBV19 and TRBJ1-5, is as follows: DGGITQSPKYLFRKEGQNVTLSCEQNLNHDAMYWYRQDPGQGLRLIYYSQIVNDFQKGDIAEGYSVSREKKESFPLTVTSAQKNPTAFYLCASRGTGRGQPQHFGDGTRLSIL.

This chain links TRBV18 with TRBJ2-5; D remains ambiguous. Trimming stripped 0 bases from V and 5 bases from J, with 13 bases between. CDR3 length equals 15 residues. The germline CDR1 and CDR2 sequences are KGHSH and LQKENI. CDR3: CASSPPGVQTETQYF. DNA of the CDR3: TGTGCCAGCTCACCACCGGGTGTACAGACGGAGACCCAGTACTTC.

This rearrangement joins TRBV28 to TRBJ1-3; 8 bases align to TRBD1. This CDR3 spans 16 amino acids. Germline V CDR1 and CDR2: MDHEN, SYDVKM. With 3 bases clipped from V and 2 bases from J, the junction kept 6 bases outside the gene matches. The CDR3 reads CASSFLQGGAGNTIYF. CDR3 DNA: TGTGCCAGCAGTTTTCTACAGGGGGGAGCTGGAAACACCATATATTTT.

This clone has more than one count but fewer than ten. The J gene is TRBJ2-1, the V gene TRBV15; 10 bases are shared with TRBD2. The CDR3 spans 14 residues. The germline V gene has CDR1 LNHNV and CDR2 YYDKDF (reference sequence). V lost 1 base and J lost 16; bases outside the gene matches: 10. The CDR3 loop is CATSRGTSGDPGFF. Here the CDR3 DNA reads TGTGCCACCAGCAGAGGAACTAGCGGGGATCCCGGATTCTTC.

The chain recombines TRBV2 with TRBJ2-2; no clear D. V shed 4 bases and J shed 5 bases, with 8 bases lying between them. The CDR3 sequence is 13 residues long. CDR1 and CDR2 (germline): SNHLY, FYNNEI. The DNA for the CDR3 is TGTGCCAGCAGTGCCTCAGAAACCGGGGAGCTGTTTTTT. Protein: CASSASETGELFF.

A few counts support this clone. V and J are TRBV9 and TRBJ2-1, with 10 bases that match TRBD2. The germline V gene encodes CDR1 SGDLS and CDR2 YYNGEE. There are 15 residues in the CDR3. With V trimmed by 3 bases and J by 6 bases, 6 bases remained unmatched. The CDR3 spells CASSDKRGGFNEQFF. CDR3 DNA: TGTGCCAGCAGCGACAAGCGGGGGGGCTTCAATGAGCAGTTCTTC. Combining the CDR3 with reference TRBV9 and TRBJ2-1 gives the whole variable domain DSGVTQTPKHLITATGQRVTLRCSPRSGDLSVYWYQQSLDQGLQFLIQYYNGEERAKGNILERFSAQQFPDLHSELNLSSLELGDSALYFCASSDKRGGFNEQFFGPGTRLTVL.

The V and J genes are TRBV19 and TRBJ1-5, with 8 bases that match TRBD1. Looked up from germline, CDR1 is LNHDA and CDR2 is SQIVND (reference sequence). V shed 5 bases, J shed 8 bases, and the junction held 14 bases outside the gene matches. The CDR3 extends over 16 amino acids. The chain's CDR3 is CASSRSGQGNGEPQHF. CDR3 coding DNA: TGTGCCAGTAGTCGTAGCGGACAGGGCAATGGAGAGCCCCAGCATTTT.

This clone was observed a single time. The rearrangement uses TRBV9 and TRBJ1-1, with a possible D match to TRBD1 (6 bases). From germline, CDR1 is SGDLS and CDR2 YYNGEE. CDR3 length: 15 amino acids. Between the trimmed V and J ends, which lost 0 bases and 1 base, there was a span of 10 bases. The CDR3 sequence: CASSVEGVKNTEAFF. CDR3 DNA sequence: TGTGCCAGCAGCGTAGAGGGGGTGAAGAACACTGAAGCTTTCTTT.

The chain combines TRBV11-2 with TRBJ2-7; D is possibly TRBD2 (5 bases). CDR3 length: 13 amino acids. Germline V gives CDR1 SGHAT, CDR2 FQNNGV. Trimming removed 5 bases from V and 5 bases from J, with 13 bases in between. CDR3 DNA: TGTGCCAGCAGCGGAGGAGTGGGAAACGAGCAGTACTTC. It is translated as CASSGGVGNEQYF.

V gene TRBV11-2 combines with J gene TRBJ1-4; D unresolved. V was shortened by 1 base and J by 4 bases, with 4 bases between the two germline ends. The CDR3 has 13 residues. Germline CDR1 and CDR2: SGHAT and FQNNGV. CDR3 in amino acids: CASSLVLNEKLFF. The CDR3 coding sequence is TGTGCCAGCAGCTTAGTGCTTAATGAAAAACTGTTTTTT.

The chain is built from TRBV9 and TRBJ2-3, with TRBD2 matching over 9 bases. CDR1 SGDLS and CDR2 YYNGEE come from the germline V gene. The CDR3 loop spans 16 amino acids. V lost 0 bases to trimming and J lost 2 bases; unmatched junction nucleotides: 4. CDR3 in amino acids: CASSVAGGGVTDTQYF. The CDR3 coding sequence is TGTGCCAGCAGCGTAGCGGGCGGGGGGGTCACAGATACGCAGTATTTT.

The rearrangement joins TRBV18 to TRBJ2-7; weak D call: TRBD1 (5 bases). Germline values: CDR1 KGHSH, CDR2 LQKENI. The CDR3 runs 14 residues. Between the trimmed V and J ends, which lost 3 bases and 2 bases, there was a span of 11 bases. CDR3 in amino acids: CASSPMGQAYEQYF. The CDR3 DNA is TGTGCCAGCTCACCTATGGGGCAGGCCTACGAGCAGTACTTC.

The rearrangement links TRBV9 to TRBJ1-3, with unresolved D. The V end lost 0 bases, the J end lost 6 bases, and 10 bases lay between the germline ends. Germline-derived CDR1 and CDR2 are SGDLS and YYNGEE. CDR3 size: 14 residues. The CDR3 region is CASSVATSENTIYF. Written as DNA, the CDR3 is TGTGCCAGCAGCGTAGCTACGTCCGAAAACACCATATATTTT.

The chain joins TRBV5-8 to TRBJ2-4; D may be TRBD1 or TRBD2 (5 bases each). Trimming stripped 0 bases from V and 8 bases from J, with 21 bases between. The CDR3 has 17 amino acids. Germline assignment: CDR1 SGHTS and CDR2 YDEGEE. CDR3 DNA sequence: TGTGCCAGCAGCTTGGGAACAGGAGGTTCTAGCCCCGACATTCAGTACTTC. Translated: CASSLGTGGSSPDIQYF.

This clone was observed a handful of times. V gene TRBV18 combines with J gene TRBJ2-1, with 11 positions matching TRBD2. This CDR3 has 15 amino acids. The germline V gene has CDR1 KGHSH and CDR2 LQKENI. V dropped 2 bases and J dropped 6; count of bases not matched to a gene: 3. The CDR3 spells CASSPSSGGFNEQFF. CDR3 bases: TGTGCCAGCTCACCATCTAGCGGGGGGTTCAATGAGCAGTTCTTC.

This chain connects TRBV14 to TRBJ2-2; a weak D match, TRBD2 (5 bases). Germline-derived CDR1 and CDR2 are SGHDN and FVKESK. Trimming stripped 1 base from V and 0 bases from J, with 9 bases between. The CDR3 sequence is 16 residues long. CDR3 region: CASSQGSGSNTGELFF. Here the CDR3 DNA reads TGTGCCAGCAGCCAAGGAAGCGGTTCGAACACCGGGGAGCTGTTTTTT.

A remark on this clone: One junction end does not reproduce the germline sequence, and a read error may be involved. This chain connects TRBV4-1 to TRBJ1-1; D ambiguous. CDR3 size: 14 residues. Germline V lookup: CDR1 MGHRA, CDR2 YSYEKL. The CDR3 loop reads CASTQGGVNTEAFF. DNA of the CDR3: TGCGCCAGCACCCAAGGTGGAGTGAACACTGAAGCTTTCTTT.

The genes are TRBV13 and TRBJ1-3; tentatively, D is TRBD1 (6 bases). The CDR3 is made up of 16 amino acids. Germline V CDR1 and CDR2: PRHDT, FYEKMQ (reference sequence). The V gene lost 3 bases and the J gene lost 1 base, with 13 bases spanning the gap. The CDR3 is CASSFPGGLSGNTIYF. The CDR3 DNA reads TGTGCCAGCAGCTTCCCCGGGGGGCTGTCTGGAAACACCATATATTTT.

This clone was counted once. The chain uses TRBV27 and TRBJ2-7; D not certain. Trimming stripped 2 bases from V and 2 bases from J, with 7 bases between. In germline, CDR1 is MNHEY, CDR2 SMNVEV (reference sequence). CDR3 size: 13 residues. CDR3 region: CASSLRVTYEQYF. The CDR3, as DNA: TGTGCCAGCAGTTTACGCGTAACCTACGAGCAGTACTTC.

V and J are TRBV6-5 and TRBJ2-1; no definite D call. The germline V gene encodes CDR1 MNHEY and CDR2 SVGAGI. V dropped 5 bases and J dropped 9 bases, with 8 bases sitting between them. The CDR3 has 11 residues. CDR3 DNA sequence: TGTGCCAGCAGTCGTGGACCTGAGCAGTTCTTC. This encodes CASSRGPEQFF.

The rearrangement joins TRBV7-9 to TRBJ1-1, with TRBD1 matching 8 bases. Germline V lookup: CDR1 SEHNR, CDR2 FQNEAQ (reference sequence). After removal of 4 bases from V and 3 bases from J, the junction contained 7 bases not matched to a gene. This CDR3 contains 15 residues. This chain's CDR3 is CASSSRTGTYTEAFF. DNA for the CDR3: TGTGCCAGCAGCTCTCGGACAGGGACTTACACTGAAGCTTTCTTT.

This clone was seen just once. The chain is built from TRBV29-1 and TRBJ1-2; possible D gene TRBD1, 5 bases. The V end lost 0 bases, the J end lost 7 bases, and 9 bases lay between the germline ends. Germline CDR1 SQVTM, CDR2 ANQGSEA. CDR3 length equals 12 residues. CDR3 DNA: TGCAGCGTTGAAGATCAGGGTGGTGGCTACACCTTC. Its protein product is CSVEDQGGGYTF.

This clone was found a few times. The chain uses TRBV6-6 and TRBJ2-5; a possible D gene is TRBD2 (7 bases). Germline lookup yields CDR1 MNHNY and CDR2 SVGAGI (reference sequence). V was cut by 0 bases and J by 4 bases, with 12 bases left in between. This CDR3 region has 15 residues. This CDR3 is CASSYSRGRGETQYF. The CDR3 bases are TGTGCCAGCAGTTACTCGAGGGGGAGGGGAGAGACCCAGTACTTC.

This clone was detected a few times. V is TRBV6-6 and J is TRBJ2-7, with TRBD2 as a possible D gene (6 bases). CDR3 length: 15 amino acids. V gave up 8 bases and J gave up 0 bases, with 17 bases separating them. Germline V lookup: CDR1 MNHNY, CDR2 SVGAGI (reference sequence). The CDR3 protein is CASFGGAVNSYEQYF. The CDR3 DNA is TGTGCCAGCTTCGGAGGGGCGGTGAACTCCTACGAGCAGTACTTC.

The chain is built from TRBV7-2 and TRBJ2-3, with 9 bases that match TRBD2. Germline V gene sequence: CDR1 SGHTA, CDR2 FQGNSA. J lost 5 bases, V lost 5 bases, and 8 bases had no gene match. There are 15 residues in the CDR3. CDR3 nucleotides: TGTGCCAGCAGCCAAGCGGGGGGCCACGGAGATACGCAGTATTTT. This encodes CASSQAGGHGDTQYF.